This T cell receptor (beta chain) came from a study of blood T cell repertoires in COVID-19. Sequencing used immunoSEQ multiplex PCR; TCRdb keeps in-frame clones, though not all of them. The sample has roughly 230,000 clones, less than 90% seen once. Germline values: CDR1 LNHDA, CDR2 SQIVND (reference sequence). This CDR3 contains 13 residues. The germline V and J ends were trimmed by 5 bases and 1 base, with 8 bases remaining between them. The source is a woman aged 80 or over with COVID-19, enrolled during active disease. Specimen: peripheral blood. V gene TRBV19 combines with J gene TRBJ2-5, with TRBD2 as a possible D gene (6 bases). The CDR3 DNA follows: TGTGCCAGTAGTGGGGGGTTCCAAGAGACCCAGTACTTC. It codes for CASSGGFQETQYF.